One and the same sample provided the 10 T cell receptor beta chains below, sequenced in a study of blood T cell repertoires in COVID-19 (TCRdb year 2020). The library was made by the immunoSEQ multiplex PCR assay. The immuneACCESS repertoire file appears here via TCRdb, limited to in-frame rearrangements. These files lack a portion of the clones; in checked studies, under half of the deficit traces to unresolved V genes, and the cause of the others is not known. The sample table lists 100,000 to 120,000 clones, about 90% of them with a count of one. The top ten hold 2.4% of the sample. Specimen: peripheral blood. The receptors here all came from a human donor in a cohort sampled during active COVID-19.

V is TRBV5-4 and J is TRBJ2-5, with 8 bases that match TRBD2. Per the germline V gene, CDR1 is SGHNT and CDR2 is YYREEE (reference sequence). The ends lost 1 base at V and 5 bases at J; junction bases unmatched: 7. This CDR3 is 15 amino acids long. In DNA, the CDR3 is TGTGCCAGCAGCTTGCGGGGGGGCCACGGGGAGACCCAGTACTTC. Amino acid sequence: CASSLRGGHGETQYF.

As concerns this clone: At one boundary the junction diverges from the germline segment, which might be a read error. The V and J genes are TRBV6-1 and TRBJ2-3, with D uncertain. This CDR3 comprises 13 residues. Germline-derived CDR1 and CDR2 are MNHNS and SASEGT. The CDR3 bases are TGTGCCAGCTGTGACACCTACACAGATACGCAGTATTTT. This encodes CASCDTYTDTQYF.

This clone was seen only once. As DNA, the CDR3 is TGTGCCAGCAGTGAAGCTGGGGCAACGGCGAATCAGCCCCAGCATTTT. Amino acids: CASSEAGATANQPQHF. The J gene is TRBJ1-5, the V gene TRBV2; TRBD1 might be the D (5 bases). V lost 0 bases, J lost 4 bases, and 13 bases lay in between. This CDR3 comprises 16 residues. Germline lookup yields CDR1 SNHLY and CDR2 FYNNEI. Using reference TRBV2 and TRBJ1-5 for the parts outside the CDR3, the full variable domain is EPEVTQTPSHQVTQMGQEVILRCVPISNHLYFYWYRQILGQKVEFLVSFYNNEISEKSEIFDDQFSVERPDGSNFTLKIRSTKLEDSAMYFCASSEAGATANQPQHFGDGTRLSIL.

V is TRBV10-3 and J is TRBJ2-7, with 9 bases lining up with TRBD1. Trimming at V came to 6 bases and at J to 5 bases, leaving 14 bases not matched to a gene. Germline V CDR1 and CDR2: ENHRY, SYGVKD. This CDR3 has 16 residues. The CDR3 DNA reads TGTGCCATCAGCCTAGGGCCGGGACAGGGAGAGAACGAGCAGTACTTC. This encodes CAISLGPGQGENEQYF.

V and J are TRBV23-1 and TRBJ2-4; D possibly corresponds to TRBD2 (6 bases). Being an ORF, TRBV23-1 has a function that is uncertain. V lost 4 bases and J 0 bases, leaving 16 bases between the germline ends. The CDR3 runs 17 residues. CDR3 residues: CASSLLAGLSAKNIQYF. The CDR3 DNA reads TGCGCCAGCAGTCTCCTGGCGGGACTCTCAGCCAAAAACATTCAGTACTTC.

The chain uses TRBV5-1 and TRBJ2-5; 11 bases are a match to TRBD1. V gave up 0 bases and J gave up 5 bases; unmatched junction bases: 3. The CDR3 is made up of 15 amino acids. The germline V gene has CDR1 SGHRS and CDR2 YFSETQ. The DNA of the CDR3 is TGCGCCAGCAGCTTGGAGGGACAGGGGGATGAGACCCAGTACTTC. This gives the protein CASSLEGQGDETQYF.

The chain is built from TRBV6-5 and TRBJ1-1; tentatively, D is TRBD1 (5 bases). Germline-derived CDR1 and CDR2 are MNHEY and SVGAGI. The length of the CDR3 is 16 residues. V was cut by 2 bases and J by 2 bases, with 15 bases left in between. CDR3 residues: CASSYGAGGLNTEAFF. CDR3 coding DNA: TGTGCCAGCAGTTACGGGGCGGGGGGACTAAACACTGAAGCTTTCTTT.

The gene calls are TRBV9 and TRBJ2-3, with D perhaps TRBD2 (6 bases). This CDR3 has 15 residues. Germline V gene lookup returns CDR1 SGDLS and CDR2 YYNGEE. V was trimmed by 1 base and J by 7 bases, leaving 16 bases between them. The CDR3: CASSVSGSGVNTQYF. CDR3 bases: TGTGCCAGCAGCGTATCCGGGAGTGGGGTGAATACGCAGTATTTT.

The chain couples TRBV7-8 to TRBJ1-2, with a possible D match to TRBD1 (6 bases). The CDR3 consists of 13 residues. V was pared by 3 bases and J by 5 bases, with 10 bases between. Germline V gene sequence: CDR1 SGHVS, CDR2 FQNEAQ. The CDR3 protein is CASSFNRAYGYTF. As DNA, the CDR3 is TGTGCCAGCAGCTTTAACAGGGCTTATGGCTACACCTTC.

This rearrangement joins TRBV7-9 to TRBJ2-7; 7 bases agree with TRBD1. This CDR3 spans 12 amino acids. V lost 6 bases to trimming and J lost 5 bases; unmatched junction nucleotides: 4. Germline V CDR1 and CDR2: SEHNR, FQNEAQ (reference sequence). CDR3 in amino acids: CASRRGTDEQYF. CDR3 bases: TGTGCCAGCAGGAGAGGGACAGACGAGCAGTACTTC.